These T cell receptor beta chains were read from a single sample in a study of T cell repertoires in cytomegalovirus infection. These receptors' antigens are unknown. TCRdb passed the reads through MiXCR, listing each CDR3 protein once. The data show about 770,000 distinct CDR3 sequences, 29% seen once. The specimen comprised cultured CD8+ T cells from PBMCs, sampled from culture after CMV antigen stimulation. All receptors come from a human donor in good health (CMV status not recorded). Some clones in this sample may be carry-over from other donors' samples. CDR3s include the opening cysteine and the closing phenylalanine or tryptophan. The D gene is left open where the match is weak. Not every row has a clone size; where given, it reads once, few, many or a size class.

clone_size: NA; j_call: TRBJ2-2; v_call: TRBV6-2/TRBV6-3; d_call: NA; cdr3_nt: TGTGCCAGCAAATTTCTCAGGGGCAGGGAGCTGTTTTTT; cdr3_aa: CASKFLRGRELFF
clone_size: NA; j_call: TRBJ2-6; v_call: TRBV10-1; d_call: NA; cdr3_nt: TGCGCCAGCAGTGAGTCTATGGCTGGGGCCAACGTCCTGACTTTC; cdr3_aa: CASSESMAGANVLTF
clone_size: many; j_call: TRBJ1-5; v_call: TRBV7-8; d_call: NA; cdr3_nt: TGTGCCAGCAGCTGGCAGGGTCGCAATCAGCCCCAGCATTTT; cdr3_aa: CASSWQGRNQPQHF
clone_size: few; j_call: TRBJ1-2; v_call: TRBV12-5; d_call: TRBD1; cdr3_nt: TGTGCTAGTGGTTTGGCCGTGGACAGGTCTTCTTATGGCTACACCTTC; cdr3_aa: CASGLAVDRSSYGYTF
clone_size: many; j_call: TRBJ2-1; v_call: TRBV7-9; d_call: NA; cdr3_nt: TGTGCCAGCAGCTTAGGAGGGGGTAGTGATGAGCAGTTCTTC; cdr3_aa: CASSLGGGSDEQFF
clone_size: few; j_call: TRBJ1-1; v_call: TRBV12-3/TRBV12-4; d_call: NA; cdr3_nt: TGTGCCAGCAGGCCGACAGGCTACACTGAAGCTTTCTTT; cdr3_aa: CASRPTGYTEAFF
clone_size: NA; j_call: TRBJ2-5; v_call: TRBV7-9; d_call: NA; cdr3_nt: TGTGCCAGCACTCAACCCCTAAATACGGAGACCCAGTACTTC; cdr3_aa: CASTQPLNTETQYF
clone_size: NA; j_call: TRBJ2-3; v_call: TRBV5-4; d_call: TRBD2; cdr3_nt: TGTGCCAGCAGCAAGCCTCTGGCGGGGGGCGGGGCAGATACGCAGTATTTT; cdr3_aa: CASSKPLAGGGADTQYF
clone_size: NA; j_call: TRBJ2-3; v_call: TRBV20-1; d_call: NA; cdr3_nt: TGCAGTGCTCTACTGGACCTGGGGCCAGATACGCAGTATTTT; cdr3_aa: CSALLDLGPDTQYF
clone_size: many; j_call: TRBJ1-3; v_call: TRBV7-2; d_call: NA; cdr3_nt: TGTGCCAGCAGCCCGCAGGGGTCGGGGCGAAATAACCTCTACTCTGGAAACACCATATATTTT; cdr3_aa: CASSPQGSGRNNLYSGNTIYF
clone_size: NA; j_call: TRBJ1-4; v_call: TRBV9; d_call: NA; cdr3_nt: TGTGCCAGCAGCGTAGGGGCAGCCCTTAATGAAAAACTGTTTTTT; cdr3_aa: CASSVGAALNEKLFF
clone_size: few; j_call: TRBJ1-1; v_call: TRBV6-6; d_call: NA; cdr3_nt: TGTGCCAGCAGTTACGTGCGGGCGAGGGACACTGAAGCTTTCTTT; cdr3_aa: CASSYVRARDTEAFF
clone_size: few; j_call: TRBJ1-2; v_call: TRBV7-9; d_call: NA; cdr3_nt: TGTGCCAGCTCTAGGGGGGGCTCGGTCTATGGCTACACCTTC; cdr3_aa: CASSRGGSVYGYTF
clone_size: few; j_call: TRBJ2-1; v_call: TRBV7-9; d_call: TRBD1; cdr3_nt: TGTGCCAGCAGCTCGATGGACAGGTTCAATGAGCAGTTCTTC; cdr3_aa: CASSSMDRFNEQFF
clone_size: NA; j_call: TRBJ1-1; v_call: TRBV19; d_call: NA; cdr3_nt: TGTGCCAGTAGTATAGTTCCGGGTATGAACACTGAAGCTTTCTTT; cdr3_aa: CASSIVPGMNTEAFF
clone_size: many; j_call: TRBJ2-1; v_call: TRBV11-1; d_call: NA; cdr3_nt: TGTGCCAGCAGCTTTCGGGGGAACTACAATGAGCAGTTCTTC; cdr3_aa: CASSFRGNYNEQFF
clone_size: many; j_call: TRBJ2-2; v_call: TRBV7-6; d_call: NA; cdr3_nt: TGTGCCAGCAGCTCGCCGGGGGGACAGCTCGGGGAGCTGTTTTTT; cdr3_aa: CASSSPGGQLGELFF
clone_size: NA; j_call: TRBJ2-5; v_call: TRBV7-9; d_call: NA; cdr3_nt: TGTGCCAGCAGCATACTAAGCCGGGACGGCAAAGAGACCCAGTACTTC; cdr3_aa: CASSILSRDGKETQYF
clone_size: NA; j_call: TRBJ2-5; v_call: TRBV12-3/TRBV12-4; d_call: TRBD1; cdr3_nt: TGTGCCAGCAGTAGGGACAGTTGGGGGGAGACCCAGTACTTC; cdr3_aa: CASSRDSWGETQYF
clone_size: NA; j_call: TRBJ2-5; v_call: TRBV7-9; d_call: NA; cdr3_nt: TGTGCCAGCAGCCCTACCCTGGAAAAGACCCAGTACTTC; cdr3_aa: CASSPTLEKTQYF
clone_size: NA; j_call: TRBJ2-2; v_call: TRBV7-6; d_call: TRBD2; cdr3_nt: TGTGCCAGCAGCACCCGATGCGGGGGGGCCGAAGCCGGGGAGCTGTTTTTT; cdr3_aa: CASSTRCGGAEAGELFF
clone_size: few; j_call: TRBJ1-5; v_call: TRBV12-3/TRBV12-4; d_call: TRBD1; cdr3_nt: TGTGCCAGCAGTCTCGGACAGGGGTTCCAGCCCCAGCATTTT; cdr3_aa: CASSLGQGFQPQHF
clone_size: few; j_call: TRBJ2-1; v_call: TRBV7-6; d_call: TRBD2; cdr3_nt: TGTGCCAGCAGCCGCCTAGCGGGGACCAACAATGAGCAGTTCTTC; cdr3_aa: CASSRLAGTNNEQFF
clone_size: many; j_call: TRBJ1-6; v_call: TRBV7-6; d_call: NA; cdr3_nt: TGTGCCAGCAGCCCCTCAGGGGTATCCTATAATTCACCCCTCCACTTT; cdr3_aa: CASSPSGVSYNSPLHF
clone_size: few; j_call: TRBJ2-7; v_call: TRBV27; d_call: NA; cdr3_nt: TGTGCCAGCAGTCAAGGTCACTACGAGCAGTACTTC; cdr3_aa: CASSQGHYEQYF
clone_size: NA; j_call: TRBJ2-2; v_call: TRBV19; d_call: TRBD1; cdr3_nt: TGTGCCAGTAGTGCCGGACAGGGTATAATGAACACCGGGGAGCTGTTTTTT; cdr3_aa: CASSAGQGIMNTGELFF
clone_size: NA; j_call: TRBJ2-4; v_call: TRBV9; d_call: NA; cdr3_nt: TGTGCCAGCAGCCCCCGGGACTTGAAAAACATTCAGTACTTC; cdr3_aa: CASSPRDLKNIQYF